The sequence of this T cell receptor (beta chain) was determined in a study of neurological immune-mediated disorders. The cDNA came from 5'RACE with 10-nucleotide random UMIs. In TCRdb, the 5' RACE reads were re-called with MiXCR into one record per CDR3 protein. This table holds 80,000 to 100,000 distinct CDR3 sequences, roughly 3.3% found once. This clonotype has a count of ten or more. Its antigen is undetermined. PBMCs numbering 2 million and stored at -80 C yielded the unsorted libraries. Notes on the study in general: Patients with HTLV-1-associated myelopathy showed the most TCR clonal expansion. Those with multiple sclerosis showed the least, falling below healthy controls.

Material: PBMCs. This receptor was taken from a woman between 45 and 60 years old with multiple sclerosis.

CDR3 nucleotides: TGTGCCAGCAGTTACACCTACACGGGGGGAGAGCAGTACTTC. This sequence encodes CASSYTYTGGEQYF. V is TRBV6-5 and J is TRBJ2-7, with 7 positions matching TRBD2. V trimming: 2 bases; J trimming: 7 bases; junction bases outside the gene matches: 8. From germline, CDR1 is MNHEY and CDR2 SVGAGI. The CDR3 length is 14 residues.